One T cell receptor beta chain is described in this entry. Its antigen is not identified. Using a J-beta primer mix together with a sample-barcoded 5' primer, a second PCR was run for roughly 7 to 11 cycles. TCRdb ran MiXCR on the 5' RACE reads and lists one entry per CDR3 protein. This table holds about 1.5 million distinct CDR3 sequences, roughly 43% found once. The data belong to a study of blood T cells in healthy people across ages. General study findings and limits: Older age went with lower TCR beta diversity per million T cells, in a roughly linear way.

The CDR3 length is 14 residues. J lost 11 bases, V lost 5 bases, and 11 bases had no gene match. The sequence came from a woman in her late teens or twenties in good health. V is TRBV12-3 or TRBV12-4 and J is TRBJ2-5; 10 bases match TRBD1. Sequencing input: blood. CDR3 loop: CASSTGQGKSAQYF. CDR3 sequence (DNA): TGTGCCAGCAGTACGGGACAGGGGAAGTCAGCGCAGTACTTC.